These T cell receptor beta chains were read from a single sample in a study of cytomegalovirus exposure and HLA in healthy donors. Sequencing was performed with immunoSEQ multiplex PCR; in TCRdb, only in-frame clones are kept and a portion is missing. Of about 110,000 clones in the sample, 90% to 96% were seen once. The sample comprised PBMCs. The source is a woman aged 18 to 35 in good health and CMV-seronegative. Each CDR3 is given with its conserved first and last residue. Fields, in order: V gene, J gene, CDR3 length, CDR3 protein.

V gene: TRBV23-1
J gene: TRBJ1-5
CDR3 length: 16
CDR3 protein: CASSQSPSDPNQPQHF

V gene: TRBV4-2
J gene: TRBJ2-2
CDR3 length: 14
CDR3 protein: CASRYGQNTGELFF

V gene: TRBV4-1
J gene: TRBJ2-5
CDR3 length: 14
CDR3 protein: CASSQGEGPETQYF

V gene: TRBV19
J gene: TRBJ1-4
CDR3 length: 17
CDR3 protein: CASSIGVIRWFNEKLFF

V gene: TRBV19
J gene: TRBJ1-4
CDR3 length: 14
CDR3 protein: CASSIWGVREKLFF

V gene: TRBV15
J gene: TRBJ1-1
CDR3 length: 13
CDR3 protein: CATSRTGNTEAFF

V gene: TRBV4-1
J gene: TRBJ1-5
CDR3 length: 15
CDR3 protein: CASSQGVQVNQPQHF

V gene: TRBV9
J gene: TRBJ2-7
CDR3 length: 15
CDR3 protein: CASSVGDGSSYEQYF

V gene: TRBV15
J gene: TRBJ1-1
CDR3 length: 15
CDR3 protein: CATSTGRTVSTEAFF

V gene: TRBV9
J gene: TRBJ1-4
CDR3 length: 15
CDR3 protein: CASTPHAGTNEKLFF

V gene: TRBV2
J gene: TRBJ2-1
CDR3 length: 15
CDR3 protein: CASSEWLAGTDEQFF

V gene: TRBV7-6
J gene: TRBJ1-1
CDR3 length: 15
CDR3 protein: CASSLEFWGGTEAFF

V gene: TRBV19
J gene: TRBJ2-7
CDR3 length: 14
CDR3 protein: CASSPGGESSEQYF

V gene: TRBV5-5
J gene: TRBJ2-7
CDR3 length: 17
CDR3 protein: CASSLAHVGQDSYEQYF

V gene: TRBV5-5
J gene: TRBJ1-2
CDR3 length: 16
CDR3 protein: CASSTQPGQGSFGYTF

V gene: TRBV9
J gene: TRBJ2-1
CDR3 length: 20
CDR3 protein: CASSVGLGGPSGGVLVEQFF

V gene: TRBV19
J gene: TRBJ1-1
CDR3 length: 12
CDR3 protein: CASTFHSTEAFF

V gene: TRBV5-5
J gene: TRBJ2-6
CDR3 length: 19
CDR3 protein: CASTLPGDYFPSGANVLTF

V gene: TRBV27
J gene: TRBJ1-2
CDR3 length: 16
CDR3 protein: CASSLWGQGGNYGYTF

V gene: TRBV7-4
J gene: TRBJ1-2
CDR3 length: 14
CDR3 protein: CASSLRDSTYGYTF

V gene: TRBV6-5
J gene: TRBJ2-1
CDR3 length: 12
CDR3 protein: CASSYPSGEQFF

V gene: TRBV6-5
J gene: TRBJ2-3
CDR3 length: 15
CDR3 protein: CASSSAGLSTDTQYF

V gene: TRBV5-1
J gene: TRBJ2-4
CDR3 length: 14
CDR3 protein: CASSLAGDLNIQYF

V gene: TRBV7-9
J gene: TRBJ2-7
CDR3 length: 13
CDR3 protein: CASSPRESYEQYF

V gene: TRBV6-6
J gene: TRBJ1-5
CDR3 length: 14
CDR3 protein: CASSAGDSNQPQHF

V gene: TRBV5-4
J gene: TRBJ2-1
CDR3 length: 16
CDR3 protein: CASSAPGQLGRNEQFF

V gene: TRBV29-1
J gene: TRBJ2-1
CDR3 length: 13
CDR3 protein: CSGHPQGNNEQFF

V gene: TRBV18
J gene: TRBJ1-2
CDR3 length: 15
CDR3 protein: CASSPGGRGGNGYTF

V gene: TRBV5-1
J gene: TRBJ2-1
CDR3 length: 15
CDR3 protein: CASSFAGQGFNEQFF

V gene: TRBV28
J gene: TRBJ1-4
CDR3 length: 14
CDR3 protein: CASSPGQGAAKLFF

V gene: TRBV7-9
J gene: TRBJ2-1
CDR3 length: 16
CDR3 protein: CASSLLGHPAYNEQFF

V gene: TRBV7-9
J gene: TRBJ2-3
CDR3 length: 15
CDR3 protein: CASSLIGGGTDTQYF

V gene: TRBV28
J gene: TRBJ1-1
CDR3 length: 14
CDR3 protein: CASSLPWANTEAFF

V gene: TRBV9
J gene: TRBJ2-5
CDR3 length: 13
CDR3 protein: CASSRAVQETQYF

V gene: TRBV7-2
J gene: TRBJ2-7
CDR3 length: 15
CDR3 protein: CASSLRLFGSYEQYF

V gene: TRBV7-8
J gene: TRBJ2-7
CDR3 length: 20
CDR3 protein: CASSLVGTSGGKYLLYEQYF

V gene: TRBV9
J gene: TRBJ1-2
CDR3 length: 13
CDR3 protein: CASSVSRGYGYTF

V gene: TRBV5-1
J gene: TRBJ1-6
CDR3 length: 15
CDR3 protein: CASSLVGTVGSPLHF

V gene: TRBV7-9
J gene: TRBJ1-2
CDR3 length: 17
CDR3 protein: CASSNYQSGGLRDGYTF

V gene: TRBV7-6
J gene: TRBJ2-7
CDR3 length: 16
CDR3 protein: CASSPWTSGGLYEQYF

V gene: TRBV6-6
J gene: TRBJ1-4
CDR3 length: 15
CDR3 protein: CASTQGRGTNEKLFF

V gene: TRBV27
J gene: TRBJ1-1
CDR3 length: 13
CDR3 protein: CASSLWGDTEAFF

V gene: TRBV15
J gene: TRBJ2-1
CDR3 length: 15
CDR3 protein: CATSGNRGGRNEQFF

V gene: TRBV28
J gene: TRBJ1-4
CDR3 length: 15
CDR3 protein: CASCLRDRLGEKLFF

V gene: TRBV4-3
J gene: TRBJ1-5
CDR3 length: 14
CDR3 protein: CASSQDRSNQPQHF

V gene: TRBV5-1
J gene: TRBJ2-2
CDR3 length: 16
CDR3 protein: CASSDPTGEGTGELFF